This T cell receptor beta chain stems from a study of T cells after yellow fever vaccination. The study, taken as a whole, reports: Most clones from primary vaccination were detected again post-booster (roughly 96% CD4, 70% to 90% CD8). A minor fraction of clonotypes spanned both CD4 and CD8 compartments. A weaker but faster secondary response was observed, peaking on day 5 versus 15.

About this clonotype: Its specificity is not known.

Researchers made TCR cDNA using 5'RACE template switching, and this step added a universal primer site and UMIs. MiXCR, run by TCRdb on the 5' RACE reads, gives a single entry per CDR3 protein. The repertoire includes around 310,000 distinct CDR3 sequences, roughly 9.4% of them detected once, and over 15% sits in the top ten. Source: PBMCs, taken on the day of the first yellow fever vaccination. The origin of this receptor is a man younger than 35 who received the YFV17D yellow fever vaccine.

For the CDR3, the DNA is TGTGCCAGCAGCCATTTTCCAGAGACCCAGTACTTC. Amino acid sequence: CASSHFPETQYF. This chain links TRBV14 with TRBJ2-5, with D hard to call. Germline lookup yields CDR1 SGHDN and CDR2 FVKESK. CDR3 length equals 12 residues. Trimming stripped 3 bases from V and 4 bases from J, with 6 bases between. Full variable domain (outside the CDR3, taken from reference TRBV14 and TRBJ2-5): EAGVTQFPSHSVIEKGQTVTLRCDPISGHDNLYWYRRVMGKEIKFLLHFVKESKQDESGMPNNRFLAERTGGTYSTLKVQPAELEDSGVYFCASSHFPETQYFGPGTRLLVL.